The rows below give T cell receptor beta chains drawn from one sample of a study of T cell repertoires in cytomegalovirus infection. For these receptors, no antigen is known. TCRdb passed the reads through MiXCR, listing each CDR3 protein once. The table shows 650,000 to 850,000 distinct CDR3 sequences, with almost 30% occurring only once. Sequencing used cultured CD8+ T cells from PBMCs, obtained from culture after CMV antigen stimulation. Receptors were obtained from a human donor in good health (CMV status not recorded). Some clones in this sample may be carry-over from other donors' samples. Each CDR3 is given with its conserved first and last residue. D genes are given only for firm matches. Some rows have no size entry. The others give once, few or many, or a class for an expanded clone.

V gene: TRBV10-3; clone size: many; D gene: TRBD2; J gene: TRBJ2-1; CDR3 protein: CAISDRGGEFLNEQFF; CDR3 DNA: TGTGCCATCAGTGATCGTGGGGGGGAATTTCTCAATGAGCAGTTCTTC
V gene: TRBV20-1; clone size: -; D gene: -; J gene: TRBJ2-1; CDR3 protein: CSARNLANYNEQFF; CDR3 DNA: TGCAGTGCTAGGAACCTAGCGAACTACAATGAGCAGTTCTTC
V gene: TRBV28; clone size: few; D gene: -; J gene: TRBJ2-2; CDR3 protein: CASSFETGGGTGELFF; CDR3 DNA: TGTGCCAGCAGTTTCGAAACAGGCGGCGGCACCGGGGAGCTGTTTTTT
V gene: TRBV7-9; clone size: few; D gene: -; J gene: TRBJ2-7; CDR3 protein: CASSSQGAEQYF; CDR3 DNA: TGTGCCAGCAGCTCGCAGGGCGCCGAGCAGTACTTC
V gene: TRBV19; clone size: few; D gene: -; J gene: TRBJ2-1; CDR3 protein: CASSVTGYGEQFF; CDR3 DNA: TGTGCCAGTAGTGTCACAGGGTACGGGGAGCAGTTCTTC
V gene: TRBV4-1; clone size: -; D gene: TRBD2; J gene: TRBJ2-1; CDR3 protein: CASSQEDRGGAVEQFF; CDR3 DNA: TGCGCCAGCAGCCAAGAGGATCGCGGGGGGGCGGTTGAGCAGTTCTTC
V gene: TRBV7-9; clone size: many; D gene: TRBD2; J gene: TRBJ2-5; CDR3 protein: CASSPKRGAEVETQYF; CDR3 DNA: TGTGCCAGCAGCCCGAAGCGGGGGGCGGAGGTGGAGACCCAGTACTTC
V gene: TRBV10-3; clone size: -; D gene: -; J gene: TRBJ2-3; CDR3 protein: CAIRLWNTGTDTQYF; CDR3 DNA: TGTGCCATCAGGTTGTGGAACACTGGCACAGATACGCAGTATTTT
V gene: TRBV12-3/TRBV12-4; clone size: many; D gene: -; J gene: TRBJ2-5; CDR3 protein: CASSFTQGAGGTQYF; CDR3 DNA: TGTGCCAGCAGTTTTACGCAGGGTGCCGGTGGGACCCAGTACTTC
V gene: TRBV10-3; clone size: -; D gene: -; J gene: TRBJ2-5; CDR3 protein: CAIQSRPQETQYF; CDR3 DNA: TGTGCCATCCAGTCTCGACCTCAAGAGACCCAGTACTTC
V gene: TRBV4-1; clone size: -; D gene: -; J gene: TRBJ1-1; CDR3 protein: CASSRDQGAGTEAFF; CDR3 DNA: TGCGCCAGCAGCCGAGATCAAGGGGCGGGCACTGAAGCTTTCTTT
V gene: TRBV6-2/TRBV6-3; clone size: -; D gene: TRBD2; J gene: TRBJ2-1; CDR3 protein: CASSYSGGTCNEQFF; CDR3 DNA: TGTGCCAGCAGTTACTCGGGGGGGACCTGCAATGAGCAGTTCTTC
V gene: TRBV4-3; clone size: few; D gene: TRBD2; J gene: TRBJ2-1; CDR3 protein: CASSQDPAGGRNEQFF; CDR3 DNA: TGCGCCAGCAGCCAAGATCCAGCGGGGGGGCGCAATGAGCAGTTCTTC
V gene: TRBV7-2; clone size: many; D gene: -; J gene: TRBJ2-3; CDR3 protein: CASSLGAGASTDTQYF; CDR3 DNA: TGTGCCAGCAGCTTAGGGGCGGGGGCTAGCACAGATACGCAGTATTTT
V gene: TRBV7-2; clone size: -; D gene: -; J gene: TRBJ2-1; CDR3 protein: CASSKGWSSYNEQFF; CDR3 DNA: TGTGCCAGCAGCAAAGGGTGGAGCTCCTACAATGAGCAGTTCTTC
V gene: TRBV12-3/TRBV12-4; clone size: -; D gene: -; J gene: TRBJ1-2; CDR3 protein: CASTQANRDYGYTF; CDR3 DNA: TGTGCCAGCACCCAAGCGAACAGGGACTATGGCTACACCTTC
V gene: TRBV12-3/TRBV12-4; clone size: -; D gene: -; J gene: TRBJ1-2; CDR3 protein: CASRGWTEDYGYTF; CDR3 DNA: TGTGCCAGCAGGGGGTGGACGGAGGATTATGGCTACACCTTC
V gene: TRBV11-2; clone size: many; D gene: TRBD1; J gene: TRBJ2-2; CDR3 protein: CASSLNGHSTRTGPYTGELFF; CDR3 DNA: TGTGCCAGCAGTCTAAATGGGCATTCAACCCGGACAGGGCCGTACACCGGGGAGCTGTTTTTT
V gene: TRBV6-4; clone size: few; D gene: TRBD1; J gene: TRBJ2-3; CDR3 protein: CASSGSQGRDTQYF; CDR3 DNA: TGTGCCAGCAGTGGATCACAGGGGAGAGATACGCAGTATTTT
V gene: TRBV19; clone size: -; D gene: -; J gene: TRBJ1-2; CDR3 protein: CASSDGPYGYTF; CDR3 DNA: TGTGCCAGTAGTGATGGGCCCTATGGCTACACCTTC
V gene: TRBV5-8; clone size: -; D gene: -; J gene: TRBJ2-1; CDR3 protein: CASSGGTDLSSYNEQFF; CDR3 DNA: TGTGCCAGCAGCGGCGGGACCGATTTGAGCTCCTACAATGAGCAGTTCTTC
V gene: TRBV7-9; clone size: -; D gene: -; J gene: TRBJ2-7; CDR3 protein: CASSLGGVRFEQYF; CDR3 DNA: TGTGCCAGCAGCTTAGGGGGGGTGAGGTTCGAGCAGTACTTC
V gene: TRBV7-2; clone size: many; D gene: TRBD2; J gene: TRBJ2-3; CDR3 protein: CASSFTSGGYTDTQYF; CDR3 DNA: TGTGCCAGCAGCTTCACTAGCGGGGGGTACACAGATACGCAGTATTTT
V gene: TRBV19; clone size: -; D gene: TRBD2; J gene: TRBJ2-7; CDR3 protein: CASSIGTSGGYEQYF; CDR3 DNA: TGTGCCAGTAGTATCGGGACTAGCGGGGGGTACGAGCAGTACTTC
V gene: TRBV7-9; clone size: many; D gene: TRBD1; J gene: TRBJ2-1; CDR3 protein: CASSQGQGALNEQFF; CDR3 DNA: TGTGCCAGCAGCCAGGGACAGGGGGCGCTCAATGAGCAGTTCTTC
V gene: TRBV7-8; clone size: few; D gene: -; J gene: TRBJ1-2; CDR3 protein: CASSLGPGEAYGYTF; CDR3 DNA: TGTGCCAGCAGCTTAGGCCCAGGGGAGGCCTATGGCTACACCTTC
V gene: TRBV7-6; clone size: -; D gene: TRBD2; J gene: TRBJ2-1; CDR3 protein: CASSSYLGGYNEQFF; CDR3 DNA: TGTGCCAGCAGCTCCTACCTGGGGGGGTACAATGAGCAGTTCTTC
V gene: TRBV6-8; clone size: -; D gene: -; J gene: TRBJ1-1; CDR3 protein: CASRHAARTEAFF; CDR3 DNA: TGTGCCAGCAGACACGCGGCACGAACTGAAGCTTTCTTT
V gene: TRBV2; clone size: few; D gene: -; J gene: TRBJ1-2; CDR3 protein: CATTGGVYGYTF; CDR3 DNA: TGTGCCACCACAGGAGGGGTCTATGGCTACACCTTC
V gene: TRBV28; clone size: few; D gene: -; J gene: TRBJ1-5; CDR3 protein: CASSFREPYSNQPQHF; CDR3 DNA: TGTGCCAGCAGTTTTAGAGAACCTTATAGCAATCAGCCCCAGCATTTT
V gene: TRBV2; clone size: few; D gene: TRBD2; J gene: TRBJ2-1; CDR3 protein: CASRSSGGRSYNEQFF; CDR3 DNA: TGTGCCAGCAGAAGTAGCGGGGGCCGCTCCTACAATGAGCAGTTCTTC
V gene: TRBV9; clone size: few; D gene: -; J gene: TRBJ2-2; CDR3 protein: CASSVVSSAGELFF; CDR3 DNA: TGTGCCAGCAGCGTAGTATCTAGTGCCGGGGAGCTGTTTTTT
V gene: TRBV7-3; clone size: -; D gene: -; J gene: TRBJ2-3; CDR3 protein: CASSLTASDTQYF; CDR3 DNA: TGTGCCAGCAGCTTAACGGCGTCAGATACGCAGTATTTT
V gene: TRBV7-2; clone size: many; D gene: TRBD1; J gene: TRBJ1-2; CDR3 protein: CASSLEGQALYGYTF; CDR3 DNA: TGTGCCAGCAGCTTAGAGGGACAGGCCCTTTATGGCTACACCTTC
V gene: TRBV7-8; clone size: few; D gene: -; J gene: TRBJ2-7; CDR3 protein: CASSLPPLSEQYF; CDR3 DNA: TGTGCCAGCAGCTTACCGCCCCTTTCAGAGCAGTACTTC
V gene: TRBV27; clone size: -; D gene: -; J gene: TRBJ2-3; CDR3 protein: CASSLSSDRTDTQYF; CDR3 DNA: TGTGCCAGCAGTTTATCGAGCGATCGCACAGATACGCAGTATTTT
V gene: TRBV20-1; clone size: few; D gene: TRBD2; J gene: TRBJ2-3; CDR3 protein: CSAVEGGGYTDTQYF; CDR3 DNA: TGCAGTGCTGTGGAGGGCGGGGGGTACACAGATACGCAGTATTTT
V gene: TRBV15; clone size: few; D gene: -; J gene: TRBJ2-3; CDR3 protein: CATSRAFLTHDDTDTQYF; CDR3 DNA: TGTGCCACCAGCAGAGCTTTCTTAACCCACGACGACACAGATACGCAGTATTTT
V gene: TRBV7-2; clone size: many; D gene: -; J gene: TRBJ1-3; CDR3 protein: CASSFGESGNTIYF; CDR3 DNA: TGTGCCAGCAGCTTTGGGGAGTCTGGAAACACCATATATTTT
V gene: TRBV19; clone size: -; D gene: -; J gene: TRBJ1-1; CDR3 protein: CASTEGTVGRMNTEAFF; CDR3 DNA: TGTGCCAGTACCGAAGGGACGGTCGGGAGGATGAACACTGAAGCTTTCTTT
V gene: TRBV6-6; clone size: -; D gene: -; J gene: TRBJ1-2; CDR3 protein: CASSYSARGGYGYTF; CDR3 DNA: TGTGCCAGCAGTTACTCCGCCAGGGGAGGATATGGCTACACCTTC
V gene: TRBV7-9; clone size: few; D gene: -; J gene: TRBJ2-1; CDR3 protein: CASSLGNGGAYNEQFF; CDR3 DNA: TGTGCCAGCAGCTTAGGCAACGGCGGGGCGTACAATGAGCAGTTCTTC
V gene: TRBV4-2; clone size: few; D gene: -; J gene: TRBJ2-3; CDR3 protein: CASSQIGTGWEDTQYF; CDR3 DNA: TGTGCCAGCAGCCAAATAGGGACGGGGTGGGAAGATACGCAGTATTTT
V gene: TRBV2; clone size: -; D gene: TRBD1; J gene: TRBJ2-1; CDR3 protein: CASSSGQVLYNEQFF; CDR3 DNA: TGTGCCAGCAGTTCCGGACAGGTTTTATACAATGAGCAGTTCTTC
V gene: TRBV14; clone size: -; D gene: -; J gene: TRBJ2-1; CDR3 protein: CASSQGRPQSEQFF; CDR3 DNA: TGTGCCAGCAGCCAAGGGAGACCCCAGAGTGAGCAGTTCTTC
V gene: TRBV27; clone size: -; D gene: -; J gene: TRBJ2-1; CDR3 protein: CASSLYPGVEQFF; CDR3 DNA: TGTGCCAGCAGTTTGTATCCCGGGGTTGAGCAGTTCTTC
V gene: TRBV14; clone size: -; D gene: TRBD1; J gene: TRBJ2-1; CDR3 protein: CASSLLDPGQGNEQFF; CDR3 DNA: TGTGCCAGCAGCCTCCTCGATCCGGGACAGGGCAATGAGCAGTTCTTC